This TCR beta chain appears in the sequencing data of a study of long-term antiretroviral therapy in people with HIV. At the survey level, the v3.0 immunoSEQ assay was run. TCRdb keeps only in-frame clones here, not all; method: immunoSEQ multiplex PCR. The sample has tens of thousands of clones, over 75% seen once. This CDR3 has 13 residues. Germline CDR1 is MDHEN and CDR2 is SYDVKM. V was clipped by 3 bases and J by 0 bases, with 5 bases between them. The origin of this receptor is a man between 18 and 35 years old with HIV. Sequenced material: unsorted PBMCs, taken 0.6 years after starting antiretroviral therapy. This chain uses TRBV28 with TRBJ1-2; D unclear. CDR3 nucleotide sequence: TGTGCCAGCAGTTTGGTGGCTAACTATGGCTACACCTTC. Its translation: CASSLVANYGYTF.